Listed here are 5 T cell receptor beta chains from one sample, sequenced in a study of memory CD4+ T cells and cytomegalovirus serostatus. The sort gate was single viable CD3+CD4+CD8-CD45RO+ cells for memory CD4+ T cells. TCRdb keeps only in-frame clones here, not all; method: immunoSEQ multiplex PCR. The data contain tens of thousands of clones, roughly 83% of them seen just once; the ten biggest clones take up around 1.1%. Sequencing used memory CD4+ T cells from blood. Every receptor here comes from an adult in good health and CMV-seronegative.

The CDR3 reads CASSLEAWRGYNEQFF. Here the CDR3 DNA reads TGCGCCAGCAGCTTGGAGGCCTGGCGGGGCTACAATGAGCAGTTCTTC. The chain carries TRBV5-1 and TRBJ2-1, with a possible D match to TRBD2 (6 bases). V was clipped by 0 bases and J by 3 bases, with 13 bases between them. This CDR3 comprises 16 residues. From germline, CDR1 is SGHRS and CDR2 YFSETQ.

V and J are TRBV2 and TRBJ1-4, with 7 bases lining up with TRBD1. This CDR3 comprises 14 residues. J gave up 8 bases and V 5 bases, and 8 bases lay outside the gene matches. Germline V CDR1 and CDR2: SNHLY, FYNNEI. The CDR3 reads CASSRGQRVEKLFF. The CDR3 nucleotides are TGTGCCAGCAGTCGGGGACAGAGGGTGGAAAAACTGTTTTTT.

The chain uses TRBV10-3 and TRBJ1-3, with 7 bases that match TRBD1. J gave up 8 bases and V 10 bases, and 14 bases lay outside the gene matches. This CDR3 comprises 14 residues. Germline V gene lookup returns CDR1 ENHRY and CDR2 SYGVKD. The CDR3 spells CANRPSGDSDTIYF. The CDR3 DNA follows: TGTGCCAATCGGCCCTCAGGGGACAGTGACACCATATATTTT.

J is TRBJ1-4 and V is TRBV7-8; a possible D gene is TRBD1 (5 bases). The CDR3 loop spans 17 amino acids. Germline CDR1 is SGHVS and CDR2 is FQNEAQ. The V and J ends lost 1 base and 3 bases respectively, with 15 bases between them. CDR3 sequence reads: CASSLVGGSEANEKLFF. CDR3 bases: TGTGCCAGCAGCTTAGTGGGGGGATCGGAAGCTAATGAAAAACTGTTTTTT.

V and J are TRBV5-1 and TRBJ1-2, with D perhaps matching TRBD1 (5 bases). Germline V CDR1 and CDR2: SGHRS, YFSETQ. The ends were cut back, 1 base at V and 8 bases at J, with 21 bases in the middle. The CDR3 runs 16 residues. CDR3 coding DNA: TGCGCCAGCAGCTTGCCGCCACAGGCCTATTCGGGCGGCTACACCTTC. Residues: CASSLPPQAYSGGYTF.